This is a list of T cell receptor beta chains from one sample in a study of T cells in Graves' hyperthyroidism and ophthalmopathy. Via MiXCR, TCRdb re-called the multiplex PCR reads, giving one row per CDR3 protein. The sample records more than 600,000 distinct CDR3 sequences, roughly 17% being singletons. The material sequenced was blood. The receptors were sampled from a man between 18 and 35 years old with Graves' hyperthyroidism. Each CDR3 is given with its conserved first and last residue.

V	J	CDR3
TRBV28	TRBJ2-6	CASSLDRYSGANVLTF
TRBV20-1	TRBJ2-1	CSARGRTGGVNNEQFF
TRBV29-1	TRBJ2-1	CSGEGSEQFF
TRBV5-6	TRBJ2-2	CASSSGTSGRAPTGELFF
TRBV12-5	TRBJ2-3	CASGWDREDTQYF
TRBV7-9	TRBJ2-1	CASSLAVKMDNEQFF
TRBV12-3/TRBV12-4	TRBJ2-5	CASSFLGVKTKETQYF
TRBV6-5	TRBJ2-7	CATKGTREEQYF
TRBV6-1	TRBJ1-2	CASSRNGAANYGYTF
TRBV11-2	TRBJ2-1	CASSLGYDEQFF
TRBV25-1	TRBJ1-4	CASSGQGDEKLFF
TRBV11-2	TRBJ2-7	CASSSVEAGPSSYEQYF
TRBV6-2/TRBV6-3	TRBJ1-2	CASIRTGANYGYTF
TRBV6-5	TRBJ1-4	CASSYSFDTATNEKLFF
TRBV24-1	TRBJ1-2	CATSVGNDYGYTF
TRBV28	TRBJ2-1	CASSLGVPLSYNEQFF
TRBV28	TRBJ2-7	CASSFRGDSYEQYF
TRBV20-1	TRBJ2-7	CSAGTSGRSYEQYF
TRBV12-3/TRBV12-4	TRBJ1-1	CASSYEGPPEAFF
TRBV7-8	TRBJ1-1	CASSQPRGDTEAFF
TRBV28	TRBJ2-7	CASSLVHSPHYEQYF
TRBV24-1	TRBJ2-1	CATSDLQGTFVKQFF
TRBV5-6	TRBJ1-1	CASSFEGAGGTEAFF
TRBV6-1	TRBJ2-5	CATAEEHWKETQYF
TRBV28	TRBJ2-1	CASSPPGLAGAGGSYNEQFF
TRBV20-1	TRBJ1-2	CSAPAEQWGYTF
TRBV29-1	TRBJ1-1	CSVDHDRLNTEAFF
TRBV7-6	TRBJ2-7	CASSWRTGGGSDEQYF
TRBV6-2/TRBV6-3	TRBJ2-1	CASRNGLAGELYNEQFF
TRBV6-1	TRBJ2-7	CASNLPPTEQYF
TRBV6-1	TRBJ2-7	CASRMTSTYEQYF
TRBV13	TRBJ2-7	CASSLVGTGDPEQYF
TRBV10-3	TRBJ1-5	CAISMTGGDSQPQHF